This passage covers 23 T cell receptor beta chains from one sample sequenced in a study of graft-versus-host responses after intestinal transplantation. These receptors' antigens are unknown. The repertoire was sequenced with immunoSEQ multiplex PCR; TCRdb's copy has only in-frame clones and lacks some. Among 70,000 to 95,000 clones, 90% were seen once, and the ten largest hold roughly 0.099%. The sequenced sample was unstimulated CD4+ T cells sorted from spleen or lymph node cells, obtained before intestinal transplant. The receptors here all came from a human donor who received an intestinal transplant.

This clone was recorded once. The rearrangement joins TRBV18 to TRBJ1-4; 8 positions agree with TRBD1. Unmatched junction bases numbered 5, after V lost 3 bases and J lost 5 bases. This CDR3 is 15 amino acids long. The germline gives CDR1 KGHSH, CDR2 LQKENI. The CDR3: CASSPGQVLNEKLFF. The CDR3 DNA reads TGTGCCAGCTCACCGGGACAGGTACTAAATGAAAAACTGTTTTTT.

The chain carries TRBV18 and TRBJ2-3; D gene uncertain. This CDR3 comprises 15 residues. From germline, CDR1 is KGHSH and CDR2 LQKENI. V shed 3 bases and J shed 6 bases, with 16 bases lying between them. CDR3 coding DNA: TGTGCCAGCTCACCCCCCGGGTCCCTAAGGGATACGCAGTATTTT. It translates to CASSPPGSLRDTQYF.

The count of this clone is one. The genes are TRBV15 and TRBJ1-2; D is perhaps TRBD1 (6 bases). Germline V lookup: CDR1 LNHNV, CDR2 YYDKDF (reference sequence). The CDR3 extends over 15 amino acids. V was cut by 3 bases and J by 6 bases, with 17 bases left in between. The CDR3 loop reads CATSRAVQGSHGYTF. CDR3 in DNA: TGTGCCACCAGCAGGGCCGTACAGGGCTCGCATGGCTACACCTTC. Full variable domain (outside the CDR3, taken from reference TRBV15 and TRBJ1-2): DAMVIQNPRYQVTQFGKPVTLSCSQTLNHNVMYWYQQKSSQAPKLLFHYYDKDFNNEADTPDNFQSRRPNTSFCFLDIRSPGLGDTAMYLCATSRAVQGSHGYTFGSGTRLTVV.

The rearrangement joins TRBV7-6 to TRBJ2-2; TRBD2 agrees at 7 bases. CDR1 and CDR2 (germline): SGHVS, FNYEAQ. V shed 5 bases, J shed 0 bases, and the junction held 3 bases outside the gene matches. The CDR3 extends over 15 amino acids. CDR3 DNA sequence: TGTGCCAGCAGCCTCGGGGGGACGAACACCGGGGAGCTGTTTTTT. Encoded protein: CASSLGGTNTGELFF.

V is TRBV5-1 and J is TRBJ2-7; the match to TRBD2 covers 12 bases. Germline CDR1 is SGHRS and CDR2 is YFSETQ. The CDR3 runs 18 residues. Unmatched junction bases numbered 11, after V lost 4 bases and J lost 0 bases. The CDR3 DNA is TGCGCCAGCAGCCCGGGGCGGACTAGCGGGGCCCGCTCCTACGAGCAGTACTTC. This sequence encodes CASSPGRTSGARSYEQYF.

This chain joins TRBV29-1 and TRBJ2-3, with TRBD2 matching 7 bases. The CDR3 extends over 15 amino acids. Looked up from germline, CDR1 is SQVTM and CDR2 is ANQGSEA. The V segment lost 4 bases and the J segment 4 bases; nucleotides outside the gene matches: 11. The CDR3 sequence: CSVARLATVADTQYF. The DNA for the CDR3 is TGCAGCGTTGCCCGACTAGCAACGGTCGCAGATACGCAGTATTTT.

V is TRBV9 and J is TRBJ2-2; 7 bases match TRBD1. The V and J ends lost 4 bases and 6 bases, in that order; junction bases with no gene match: 12. Germline loops: CDR1 SGDLS, CDR2 YYNGEE. CDR3 length equals 16 residues. CDR3 sequence (DNA): TGTGCCAGCAGCCACCTGACAGGGACCCTGTCCGGGGAGCTGTTTTTT. Protein: CASSHLTGTLSGELFF.

The chain links TRBV6-5 to TRBJ2-3; D gene uncertain. This CDR3 is built from 12 residues. Germline CDR1 and CDR2: MNHEY and SVGAGI. V was shortened by 8 bases and J by 2 bases, with 8 bases between the two germline ends. The CDR3 bases are TGTGCCAGCGCGACTGCCACAGATACGCAGTATTTT. Encoded protein: CASATATDTQYF.

In this sample, this clone turned up a few times. J is TRBJ1-6 and V is TRBV11-2; D not resolved. CDR3 length: 13 residues. Germline-derived CDR1 and CDR2 are SGHAT and FQNNGV. V shed 6 bases and J shed 9 bases, with 12 bases lying between them. The CDR3 region is CASRVEGSSPLHF. The CDR3, as DNA: TGTGCCAGCAGAGTAGAGGGCAGTTCACCCCTCCACTTT.

J is TRBJ1-5 and V is TRBV6-1; TRBD1 matches 9 bases. The V and J ends lost 10 bases and 3 bases, in that order; junction bases with no gene match: 7. CDR1 is MNHNS and CDR2 is SASEGT in the germline V gene. The CDR3 covers 14 residues. DNA of the CDR3: TGTGCCACCGAGGACAGGGGCCCCAATCAGCCCCAGCATTTT. Translating it yields CATEDRGPNQPQHF.

The CDR3 nucleotides read TGTGCCAGCAGTGAAGGGCGGGGGCAGCCCCAGCATTTT. Protein product: CASSEGRGQPQHF. The chain couples TRBV6-4 to TRBJ1-5; the D gene is possibly TRBD1 (5 bases). The length of the CDR3 is 13 residues. From germline, CDR1 is MRHNA and CDR2 SNTAGT. V was clipped by 3 bases and J by 7 bases, with 10 bases between them.

CDR3 in DNA: TGTGCCACCAGCAGAGATTCGGGGTTGTACGAGCAGTACTTC. Residues: CATSRDSGLYEQYF. The rearrangement uses TRBV15 and TRBJ2-5; D perhaps matches TRBD2 (5 bases). Judging by the DNA end, TRBJ2-7 fits better; the J call may be wrong. The CDR3 extends over 14 amino acids. Germline V gene lookup returns CDR1 LNHNV and CDR2 YYDKDF (reference sequence).

The gene calls are TRBV5-4 and TRBJ1-3; 8 nucleotides match TRBD1. Germline V gene data show CDR1 as SGHNT and CDR2 as YYREEE (reference sequence). The CDR3 has 14 amino acids. The trim removed 0 bases at V and 6 bases at J, leaving 2 bases unmatched. CDR3: CASSLEQGENTIYF. The DNA for the CDR3 is TGTGCCAGCAGCTTGGAACAGGGGGAAAACACCATATATTTT.

This chain joins TRBV6-1 and TRBJ2-2; perhaps TRBD1 as D (6 bases). Germline V CDR1 and CDR2: MNHNS, SASEGT. The CDR3 is 15 residues long. Trimming pared 7 bases from V and 0 bases from J, leaving 12 bases between. The CDR3 DNA is TGTGCCAGCACCCATAGGGGGTCGAACACCGGGGAGCTGTTTTTT. Translated: CASTHRGSNTGELFF.

The V gene is TRBV4-1, the J gene TRBJ1-4; TRBD1 agrees at 11 bases. V was pared by 4 bases and J by 2 bases, with 12 bases of the junction left unmatched. Germline V CDR1 and CDR2: MGHRA, YSYEKL. The CDR3 has 19 amino acids. CDR3 in DNA: TGCGCCAGCAGCCGCAAAAGTCCGGGACAGGGGGGGACTAATGAAAAACTGTTTTTT. It specifies CASSRKSPGQGGTNEKLFF.

V is TRBV5-1 and J is TRBJ1-6; 7 nucleotides align to TRBD1. V lost 6 bases to trimming and J lost 7 bases; unmatched junction nucleotides: 4. CDR1 and CDR2 from the germline V gene are SGHRS and YFSETQ. The CDR3 has 13 residues. The CDR3 region is CASNDRENSPLHF. The CDR3 bases are TGCGCCAGCAACGACAGGGAAAATTCACCCCTCCACTTT.

This clone was observed once. This chain links TRBV29-1 with TRBJ2-1; 12 bases match TRBD2. The CDR3 extends over 13 amino acids. J gave up 6 bases and V 6 bases, and 3 bases lay outside the gene matches. The germline gives CDR1 SQVTM, CDR2 ANQGSEA. Here the CDR3 DNA reads TGCAGCGTCCCGGGACTAGCGGGCAATGAGCAGTTCTTC. Amino acids: CSVPGLAGNEQFF.

J is TRBJ1-2 and V is TRBV19; 10 bases align to TRBD1. V lost 5 bases and J lost 6; bases outside the gene matches: 9. In germline, CDR1 is LNHDA, CDR2 SQIVND (reference sequence). This CDR3 is built from 15 residues. CDR3: CASSVDRGQSHGYTF. DNA for the CDR3: TGTGCCAGTAGTGTCGACAGGGGGCAGAGTCATGGCTACACCTTC.

The chain employs TRBV19 and TRBJ1-1; D unclear. This CDR3 has 13 amino acids. The germline CDR1 and CDR2 sequences are LNHDA and SQIVND (reference sequence). Trimming left V 4 bases short and J 10 bases short, with 16 bases between. CDR3 sequence: CASSKVGREVAFF. DNA for the CDR3: TGTGCCAGTAGTAAGGTGGGGAGGGAGGTAGCTTTCTTT.

The V and J genes are TRBV2 and TRBJ2-5; 8 bases fit TRBD2. The junction had 7 bases not matched to a gene; V was cut back by 5 bases and J by 2 bases. CDR1 and CDR2 from the germline V gene are SNHLY and FYNNEI. This CDR3 contains 15 residues. The DNA of the CDR3 is TGTGCCAGCAGTTCGGTAGCGGGGACTCAAGAGACCCAGTACTTC. It encodes CASSSVAGTQETQYF.

The chain couples TRBV2 to TRBJ2-5; TRBD2 matches 8 bases. This CDR3 is built from 13 residues. Germline V gene lookup returns CDR1 SNHLY and CDR2 FYNNEI. V dropped 6 bases and J dropped 5; count of bases not matched to a gene: 5. The CDR3 region has the DNA TGTGCCAGCAGCGGGGGGGCCGATGAGACCCAGTACTTC. Its translation is CASSGGADETQYF.

This clone was seen more than once but under ten times. This chain uses TRBV5-4 with TRBJ1-1, with D possibly matching TRBD1 (5 bases). V lost 1 base and J lost 5, with 9 bases in between. The germline gives CDR1 SGHNT, CDR2 YYREEE (reference sequence). The CDR3 extends over 13 amino acids. The CDR3 bases are TGTGCCAGCAGCTTGCCCCAGGGAACTGAAGCTTTCTTT. It specifies CASSLPQGTEAFF.

This clone was seen just once. This chain uses TRBV10-3 with TRBJ2-7, with 11 bases aligning to TRBD1. V was clipped by 10 bases and J by 12 bases; unmatched bases: 11. The CDR3 totals 12 residues. Germline assignment: CDR1 ENHRY and CDR2 SYGVKD. The CDR3 reads CATLTGTGGLYF. The CDR3, as DNA: TGTGCCACGCTTACCGGGACAGGGGGTCTGTACTTC.